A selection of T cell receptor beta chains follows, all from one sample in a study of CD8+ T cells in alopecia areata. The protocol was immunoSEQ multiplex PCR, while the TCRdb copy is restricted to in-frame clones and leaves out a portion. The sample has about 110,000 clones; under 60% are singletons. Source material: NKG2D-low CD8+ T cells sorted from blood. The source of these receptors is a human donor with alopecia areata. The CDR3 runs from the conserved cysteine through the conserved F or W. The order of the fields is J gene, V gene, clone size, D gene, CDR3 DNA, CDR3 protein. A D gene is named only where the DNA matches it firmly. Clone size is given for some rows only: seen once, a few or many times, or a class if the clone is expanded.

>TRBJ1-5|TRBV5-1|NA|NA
TGCGCCAGCAGCCCGTCGGGACCTTGGCAGCCCCAGCATTTT
CASSPSGPWQPQHF
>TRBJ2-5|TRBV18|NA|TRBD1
TGTGCCAGCTCACTCACCTACCAGACAGGGTCTGGATCGGAGACCCAGTACTTC
CASSLTYQTGSGSETQYF
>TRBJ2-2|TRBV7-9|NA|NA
TGTGCCAGCAGCTTAGCGCGTACAGGGAGGGAGACCACCCCGTTTTTT
CASSLARTGRETTPFF
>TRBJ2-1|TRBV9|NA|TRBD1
TGTGCCAGCAGCGTATGGGACAGGGGGCACCATGAGCAGTTCTTC
CASSVWDRGHHEQFF
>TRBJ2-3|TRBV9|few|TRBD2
TGTGCCAGCAGCGATAGCGGGAATAGGCAGTATTTT
CASSDSGNRQYF
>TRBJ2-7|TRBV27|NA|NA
TGTGCCAGCAGTTTAGATAGTGGACCCTACGAGCAGTACTTC
CASSLDSGPYEQYF
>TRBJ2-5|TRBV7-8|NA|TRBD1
TGTGCCAGCAGCTTAGGCAGGGGGCTCCAAGAGACCCAGTACTTC
CASSLGRGLQETQYF
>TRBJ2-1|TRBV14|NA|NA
TGTGCCAGCAGCCAAGCGTCAGGATTAAAGTGGAGTGGCACCTACAATGAGCAGTTCTTC
CASSQASGLKWSGTYNEQFF
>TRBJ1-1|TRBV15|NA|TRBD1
TGTGCCACCAGCAGAGTTCAACGCCGGACAGGGGACACTGAAGCTTTCTTT
CATSRVQRRTGDTEAFF
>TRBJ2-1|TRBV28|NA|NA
TGTGCCAGCAGCTCAGGACAGACCAACTACAATGAGCAGTTCTTC
CASSSGQTNYNEQFF
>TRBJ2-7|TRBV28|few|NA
TGTGCCAGCAGTTTGGAGGACGGATCTGCGGGGCAGTACTTC
CASSLEDGSAGQYF
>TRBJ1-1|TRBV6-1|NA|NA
TGTGCCAGCAGTGAAATTCCGGGCACTGAAGCTTTCTTT
CASSEIPGTEAFF
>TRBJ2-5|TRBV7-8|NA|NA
TGTGCCAGCAGCTTTTTGCAAGAGACCCAGTACTTC
CASSFLQETQYF
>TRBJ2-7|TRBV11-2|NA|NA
TGTGCCAGCAGCTTTGGGGTGGGGGGTTACGAGCAGTACTTC
CASSFGVGGYEQYF
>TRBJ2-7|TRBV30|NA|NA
TGTGCCTGGAGTGTACAGACGCAGAGGAGCGAGCAGTACTTC
CAWSVQTQRSEQYF
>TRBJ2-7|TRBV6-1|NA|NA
TGTGCCAGCAGTGCATACGAGCAGTACTTC
CASSAYEQYF
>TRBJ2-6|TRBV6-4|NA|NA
TGTGCCAGCAGACCCCCTGGGGCCAACGTCCTGACTTTC
CASRPPGANVLTF
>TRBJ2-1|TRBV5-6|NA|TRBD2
TGTGCCAGCAGCTTGTTAGCGGGAGGGCCAGGGGACAATGAGCAGTTCTTC
CASSLLAGGPGDNEQFF
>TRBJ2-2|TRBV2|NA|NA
TGTGCCAGCAGTGACAGGGCGTACACCGGGGAGCTGTTTTTT
CASSDRAYTGELFF
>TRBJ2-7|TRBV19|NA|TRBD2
TGTGCCAGTACCGCCGGGACTAGCGGGAGAGGGTTCACCTACGAGCAGTACTTC
CASTAGTSGRGFTYEQYF
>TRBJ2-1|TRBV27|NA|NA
TGTGCCAGCAGTTTGTCCGGGCCTTACAATGAGCAGTTCTTC
CASSLSGPYNEQFF
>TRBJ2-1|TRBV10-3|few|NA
TGTGCCATCAGTGATCCCAGGTCAACTAACAATGAGCAGTTCTTC
CAISDPRSTNNEQFF
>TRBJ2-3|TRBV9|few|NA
TGTGCCAGCAGCGCAACCGTGAGGACTGTCCCAGATACGCAGTATTTT
CASSATVRTVPDTQYF
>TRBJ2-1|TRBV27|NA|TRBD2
TGTGCCAGCAGTTTTAGGCGGGAGAGGTGGAATGAGCAGTTCTTC
CASSFRRERWNEQFF
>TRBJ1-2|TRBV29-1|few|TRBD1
TGCAGCGTTGAAGATGGTAGGGGGACAGACTATGGCTACACCTTC
CSVEDGRGTDYGYTF
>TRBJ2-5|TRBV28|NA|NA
TGTGGGACAGTCAGGGAGACCCAGTACTTC
CGTVRETQYF
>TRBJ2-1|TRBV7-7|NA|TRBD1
TGTGCTAGCAGCTCCGGGACAGGAGCTCTAAATGAGCAGTTCTTC
CASSSGTGALNEQFF
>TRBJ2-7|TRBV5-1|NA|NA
TGCGCCAGCAGCTTACGGGACCGGTGGGACGAGCAGTACTTC
CASSLRDRWDEQYF
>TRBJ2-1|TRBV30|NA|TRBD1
TGTGCCTGGTTAAGACAGGGTACCAAGGGTGAGCAGTTCTTC
CAWLRQGTKGEQFF
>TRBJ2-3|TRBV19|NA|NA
TGTGCCAGTAACGGAGTCAACCCCTATACGCAGTATTTT
CASNGVNPYTQYF
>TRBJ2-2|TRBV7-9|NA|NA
TGTGCCAGCACCCCCCCGTCATCCGGGGAGCTGTTTTTT
CASTPPSSGELFF
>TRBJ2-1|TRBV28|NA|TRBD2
TGTGCCAGCAGTCCCCCCGGGACTAGCGGAAACAATGAGCAGTTCTTC
CASSPPGTSGNNEQFF
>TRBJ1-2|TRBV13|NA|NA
TGTGCCAGCAGCTTAGGACAGGGCCACTATGGCTACACCTTC
CASSLGQGHYGYTF
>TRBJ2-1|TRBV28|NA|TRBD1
TGTGCCAGCAGTTTTTCGGACAGGGTTGATGAGCAGTTCTTC
CASSFSDRVDEQFF
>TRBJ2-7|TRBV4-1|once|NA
TGCGCCAGCAGCCAAGATGGCGGGACCGAGCAGTACTTC
CASSQDGGTEQYF
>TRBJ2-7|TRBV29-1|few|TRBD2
TGCAGCGTTGACAAAGCGGGAGATAGTGAGCAGTACTTC
CSVDKAGDSEQYF
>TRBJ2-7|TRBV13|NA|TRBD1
TGTGCCAGCAGCCAAGGGACAGGGTTCGACGAGCAGTACTTC
CASSQGTGFDEQYF